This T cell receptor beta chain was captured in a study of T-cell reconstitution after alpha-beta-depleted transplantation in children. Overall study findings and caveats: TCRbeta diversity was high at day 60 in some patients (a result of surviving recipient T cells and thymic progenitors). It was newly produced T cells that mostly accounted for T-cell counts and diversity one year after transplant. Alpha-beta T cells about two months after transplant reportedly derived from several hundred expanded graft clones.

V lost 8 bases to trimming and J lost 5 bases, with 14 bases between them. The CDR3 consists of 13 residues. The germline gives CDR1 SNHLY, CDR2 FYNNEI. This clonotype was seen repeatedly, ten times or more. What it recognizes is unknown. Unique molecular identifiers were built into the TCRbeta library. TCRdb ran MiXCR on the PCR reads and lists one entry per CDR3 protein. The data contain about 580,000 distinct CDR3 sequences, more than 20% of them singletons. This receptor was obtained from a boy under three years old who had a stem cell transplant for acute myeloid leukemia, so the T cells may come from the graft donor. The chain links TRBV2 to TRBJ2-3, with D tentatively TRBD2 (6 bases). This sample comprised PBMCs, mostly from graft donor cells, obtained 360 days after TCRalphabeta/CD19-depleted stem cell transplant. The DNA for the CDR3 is TGTGCCAGCGAAAGATCGGGGGAAGATACGCAGTATTTT. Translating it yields CASERSGEDTQYF.